This T cell receptor beta chain appears in the sequencing data of a study of blood T cell repertoires in COVID-19. Looking at the study overall: The analysed material was cDNA or gDNA that came from T cells, B-cell-depleted T cells, or PBMCs.

Ages ranged from about 18 to 89 years, with residence in fewer than 25 US areas. Libraries were prepared by immunoSEQ multiplex PCR; TCRdb keeps only in-frame clonotypes and omits some of them. The top ten clones hold roughly 4.3% of a sample with around 320,000 clones, about 90% of them seen once. V lost 3 bases and J 5 bases, leaving 16 bases between the germline ends. The CDR3 runs 15 residues. Per the germline V gene, CDR1 is LNHDA and CDR2 is SQIVND (reference sequence). Material for sequencing was PBMCs or T cells enriched from blood (not recorded which). This chain links TRBV19 with TRBJ1-1; D is ambiguous. The sequence was obtained from a young woman with acute COVID-19. CDR3 amino acids: CASSISNPLRTEAFF. The CDR3 coding sequence is TGTGCCAGTAGTATCTCCAACCCCCTGAGGACTGAAGCTTTCTTT.